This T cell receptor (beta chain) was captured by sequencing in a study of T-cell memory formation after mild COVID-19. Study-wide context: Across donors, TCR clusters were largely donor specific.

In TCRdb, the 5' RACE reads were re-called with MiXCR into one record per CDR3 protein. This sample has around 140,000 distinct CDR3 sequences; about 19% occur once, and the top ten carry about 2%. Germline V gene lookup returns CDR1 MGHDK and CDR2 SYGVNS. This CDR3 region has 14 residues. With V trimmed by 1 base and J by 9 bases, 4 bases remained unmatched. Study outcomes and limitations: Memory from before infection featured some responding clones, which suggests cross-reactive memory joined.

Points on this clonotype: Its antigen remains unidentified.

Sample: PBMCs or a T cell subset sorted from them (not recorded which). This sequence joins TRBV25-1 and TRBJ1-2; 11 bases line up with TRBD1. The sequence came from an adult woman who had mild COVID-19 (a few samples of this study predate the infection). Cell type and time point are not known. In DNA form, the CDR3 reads TGTGCCAGCAGTGAATGGACAGGGGGCACGAGCTACACCTTC. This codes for CASSEWTGGTSYTF.